This T cell receptor (beta chain) was captured in a study of sequential checkpoint blockade in melanoma. Study-level background: Arm A got nivolumab then ipilimumab; arm B the reverse, 1:1.

The protocol was immunoSEQ multiplex PCR, while the TCRdb copy is restricted to in-frame clones and leaves out a portion. The data contain fewer than 40,000 clones, approximately 86% of them singletons. Treatment here: randomized to nivolumab then ipilimumab (arm A) or the reverse (arm B). V trimming: 1 base; J trimming: 9 bases; junction bases outside the gene matches: 2. CDR1 MGHRA and CDR2 YSYEKL come from the germline V gene. The CDR3 length is 14 residues. The chain carries TRBV4-1 and TRBJ2-1; 11 nucleotides agree with TRBD2. The sample was CD8+ T cells sorted from blood (inferred from file names), taken from a patient given nivolumab and ipilimumab in sequence. The receptor was isolated from a human donor with melanoma. This CDR3 reads CASSQGLAGGEQFF. CDR3 sequence (DNA): TGCGCCAGCAGCCAAGGGCTAGCGGGAGGTGAGCAGTTCTTC.